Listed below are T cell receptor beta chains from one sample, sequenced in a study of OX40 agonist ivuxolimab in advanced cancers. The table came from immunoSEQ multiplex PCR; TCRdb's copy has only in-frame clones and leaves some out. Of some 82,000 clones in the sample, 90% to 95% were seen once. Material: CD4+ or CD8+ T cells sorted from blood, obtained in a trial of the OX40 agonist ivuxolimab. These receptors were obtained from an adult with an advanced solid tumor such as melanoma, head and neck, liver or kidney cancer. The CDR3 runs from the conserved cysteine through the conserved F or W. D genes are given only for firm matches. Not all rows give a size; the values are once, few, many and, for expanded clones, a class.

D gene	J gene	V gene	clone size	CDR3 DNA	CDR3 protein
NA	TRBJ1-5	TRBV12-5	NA	TGTGCTAGTGGTTTGGCACAGGGTAGCAATCAGCCCCAGCATTTT	CASGLAQGSNQPQHF
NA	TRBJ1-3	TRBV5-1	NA	TGCGCCAGCAGCTTGGGGGTCCTCTCTGGAAACACCATATATTTT	CASSLGVLSGNTIYF
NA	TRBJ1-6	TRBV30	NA	TGTGCCTGGAGCGACCCGTGGAAGGACAGCTATTCACCCCTCCACTTT	CAWSDPWKDSYSPLHF
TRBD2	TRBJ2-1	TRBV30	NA	TGTGCCGGACCCGGGACTAGCGGCAATGAGCAGTTCTTC	CAGPGTSGNEQFF
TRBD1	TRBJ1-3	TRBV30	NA	TGTGCCTGGTCGGGACAGGGAAACACCATATATTTT	CAWSGQGNTIYF
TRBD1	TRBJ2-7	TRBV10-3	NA	TGTGCCATCAGACCGGGACAGGGGCCCTACGAGCAGTACTTC	CAIRPGQGPYEQYF
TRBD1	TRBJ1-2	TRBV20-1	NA	TGCAGTGCATCAGGGGGTTATGGCTACACCTTC	CSASGGYGYTF
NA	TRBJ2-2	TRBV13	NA	TGTGCCAGCAGCTTAACCCATGTTCTTCTGGCGGGACGAAACACCGGGGAGCTGTTTTTT	CASSLTHVLLAGRNTGELFF
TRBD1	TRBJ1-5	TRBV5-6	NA	TGTGCCAGCAGCTTGTGGACAGGCAAGGGGAATAGCAATCAGCCCCAGCATTTT	CASSLWTGKGNSNQPQHF
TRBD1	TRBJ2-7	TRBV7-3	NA	TGTGCCAGCAGCTTATCAGGGGGCCTCTCCTACGAGCAGTACTTC	CASSLSGGLSYEQYF
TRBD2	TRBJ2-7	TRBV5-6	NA	TGTGCCAGCAGCTTGACACCTAGCGGTACCTACGAGCAGTACTTC	CASSLTPSGTYEQYF
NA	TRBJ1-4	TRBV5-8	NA	TGTGCCAGCAGCTCGAGATTAATGGAAAAACTGTTTTTT	CASSSRLMEKLFF
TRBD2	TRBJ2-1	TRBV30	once	TGTGCCTGGAGGGGTTTGTCCCTGACGGGAGGATCCTACAATGAGCAGTTCTTC	CAWRGLSLTGGSYNEQFF
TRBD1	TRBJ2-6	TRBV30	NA	TGTGCCTGGAGTTATGACAGGGGGCACTCTGGGGCCAACGTCCTGACTTTC	CAWSYDRGHSGANVLTF
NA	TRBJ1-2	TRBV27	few	TGTGCCAGCAGTTTAGGGGGACACCATGGCTACACCTTC	CASSLGGHHGYTF
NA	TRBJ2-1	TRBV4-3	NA	TGCGCCAGCAGCCAAGATGCACTAGAGGTCAATGAGCAGTTCTTC	CASSQDALEVNEQFF
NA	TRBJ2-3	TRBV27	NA	TGTGCCAGCAGTTTATCGGGGGGCATGGGTCTAGCGGCGAGCACAGATACGCAGTATTTT	CASSLSGGMGLAASTDTQYF
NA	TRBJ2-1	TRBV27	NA	TGTGCCACCATGATAACGGTCAGCTCCTACAATGAGCAGTTCTTC	CATMITVSSYNEQFF
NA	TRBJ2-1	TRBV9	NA	TGTGCCAGCAGCGCCGACGGGCACAATGAGCAGTTCTTC	CASSADGHNEQFF
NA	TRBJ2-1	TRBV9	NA	TGTGCCAGCAGCCGCTTTTACAGGTCCAGCTCCTACAATGAGCAGTTCTTC	CASSRFYRSSSYNEQFF
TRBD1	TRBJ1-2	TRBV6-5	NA	TGTGCCAGCAGGGGACAGGGGGACTATGGCTACACCTTC	CASRGQGDYGYTF
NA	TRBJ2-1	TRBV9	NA	TGTGCCAGCAGCGTACTTGAGCGGCCTTCCTACAATGAGCAGTTCTTC	CASSVLERPSYNEQFF
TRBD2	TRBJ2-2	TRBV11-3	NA	TGTGCCAGCAGCTTAGTGCCTAGCGGGAGCGCTTTGAACACCGGGGAGCTGTTTTTT	CASSLVPSGSALNTGELFF
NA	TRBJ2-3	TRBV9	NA	TGTGCCAGCAACGTACTGGGGGAGGAAAATGATACGCAGTATTTT	CASNVLGEENDTQYF
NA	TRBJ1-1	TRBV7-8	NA	TGTGCCAGCAGCCTTCCCTCCAGATCTACCACTGAAGCTTTCTTT	CASSLPSRSTTEAFF
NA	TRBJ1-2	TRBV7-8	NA	TGTGCCAGCAGCTCAGAGCCGGGTCCCCGGGATGGCTACACCTTC	CASSSEPGPRDGYTF
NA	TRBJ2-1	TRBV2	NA	TGTGCCAGCAGTGTGGCCCCATCATCCTACAATGAGCAGTTCTTC	CASSVAPSSYNEQFF
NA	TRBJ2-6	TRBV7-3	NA	TGTGCCAGCAGCATCGCGCCGAACTCTGGGGCCAACGTCCTGACTTTC	CASSIAPNSGANVLTF